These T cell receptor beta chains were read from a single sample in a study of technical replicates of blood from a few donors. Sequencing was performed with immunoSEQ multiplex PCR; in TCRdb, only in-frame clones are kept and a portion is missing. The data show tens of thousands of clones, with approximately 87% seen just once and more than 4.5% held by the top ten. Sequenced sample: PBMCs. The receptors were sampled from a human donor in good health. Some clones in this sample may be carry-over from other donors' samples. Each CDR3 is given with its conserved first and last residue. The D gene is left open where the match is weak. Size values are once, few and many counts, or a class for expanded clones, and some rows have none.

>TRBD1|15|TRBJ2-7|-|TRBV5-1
TGCGCCAGCAGCTTAGGGACAGGTTCTGCCTACGAGCAGTACTTC
CASSLGTGSAYEQYF
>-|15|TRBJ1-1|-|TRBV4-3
TGCGCCAGCAGCCAAGTTTCACAGGGCGGGACTGAAGCTTTCTTT
CASSQVSQGGTEAFF
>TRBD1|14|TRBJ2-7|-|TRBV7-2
TGTGCCAGCAGCTCGGACAGGGGGCCCTACGAGCAGTACTTC
CASSSDRGPYEQYF
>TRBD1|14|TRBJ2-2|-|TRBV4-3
TGCGCCAGCAGCCAGGACAGGGTCCACGGGGAGCTGTTTTTT
CASSQDRVHGELFF
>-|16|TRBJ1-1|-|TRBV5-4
TGTGCCAGCAGCTTGGGCACCAGGGTCGGGAACACTGAAGCTTTCTTT
CASSLGTRVGNTEAFF
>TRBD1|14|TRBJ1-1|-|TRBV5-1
TGCGCCAGCAGCTTCGGGACAGGGATCGCTGAAGCTTTCTTT
CASSFGTGIAEAFF
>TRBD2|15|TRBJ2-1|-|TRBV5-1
TGCGCCAGCAGCCTGGGACTACAGACCTACAATGAGCAGTTCTTC
CASSLGLQTYNEQFF
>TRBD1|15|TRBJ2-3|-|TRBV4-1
TGCGCCAGCAGCCAAGCCGGGACAGTCACAGATACGCAGTATTTT
CASSQAGTVTDTQYF
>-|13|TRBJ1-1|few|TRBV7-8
TGTGCCAGCAGCTTACGTGGGGCGGCTGAAGCTTTCTTT
CASSLRGAAEAFF
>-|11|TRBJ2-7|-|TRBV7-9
TGTGCCAGCAGCTTAACCCCGCGACAGTACTTC
CASSLTPRQYF
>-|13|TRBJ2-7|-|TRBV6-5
TGTGCCAGCAGTTACCGCGACAGCTACGAGCAGTACTTC
CASSYRDSYEQYF
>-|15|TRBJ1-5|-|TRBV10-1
TGCGCCAGTACTTATAGCGGGAGCGGCAATCAGCCCCAGCATTTT
CASTYSGSGNQPQHF
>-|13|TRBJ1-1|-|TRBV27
TGTGCCAGCAGTTTGGGGGCTAGCACTGAAGCTTTCTTT
CASSLGASTEAFF
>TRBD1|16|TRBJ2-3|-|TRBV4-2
TGTGCCAGCAGCCCCGCAGGGGGCGCGAATGAAGATACGCAGTATTTT
CASSPAGGANEDTQYF
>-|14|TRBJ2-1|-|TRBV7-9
TGTGCCATCCCCGTCACGAGCTCCTACAATGAGCAGTTCTTC
CAIPVTSSYNEQFF
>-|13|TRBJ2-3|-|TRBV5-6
TGTGCCAGCAGCTTGTCCGGGGAGAACGCTTCTCCCTTT
CASSLSGENASPF
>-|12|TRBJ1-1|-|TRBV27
TGTGCCAACCGGACAGCGCCCACTGAAGCTTTCTTT
CANRTAPTEAFF
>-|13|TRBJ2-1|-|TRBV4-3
TGCGCCAGCAGCCAAGATACCGGGATTGAGCAGTTCTTC
CASSQDTGIEQFF
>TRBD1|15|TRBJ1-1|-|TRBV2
TGTGCCAGCAGTCGACAGGGGATGGGGAACACTGAAGCTTTCTTT
CASSRQGMGNTEAFF
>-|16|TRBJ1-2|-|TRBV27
TGTGCCAGCAGTTTATCGTACTACCGGGACAATCAGGGCTACACCTTC
CASSLSYYRDNQGYTF
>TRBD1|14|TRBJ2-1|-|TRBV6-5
TGTGCCAGCAGGACCGGGACAGGCTACAATGAGCAGTTCTTC
CASRTGTGYNEQFF
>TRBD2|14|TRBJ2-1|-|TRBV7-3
TGTGCCAGCAGCTTAACTAGCGGGACGAATGAGCAGTTCTTC
CASSLTSGTNEQFF
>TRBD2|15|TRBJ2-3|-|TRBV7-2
TGTGCCAGCAGCGGTAGGCGGGGGGGCGGAGATACGCAGTATTTT
CASSGRRGGGDTQYF
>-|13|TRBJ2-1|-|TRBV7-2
TGTGCCAGCAGCCAATGGAGGGGTTATGAGCAGTTCTTC
CASSQWRGYEQFF
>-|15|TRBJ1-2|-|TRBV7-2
TGTGCCAGCAGCTTAACTCCGGGATCCAACTATGGCTACACCTTC
CASSLTPGSNYGYTF
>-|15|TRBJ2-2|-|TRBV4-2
TGTGCCAGCAGCCATCAATGGAGTTCCACCGGGGAGCTGTTTTTT
CASSHQWSSTGELFF
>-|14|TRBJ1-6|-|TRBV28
TGTGCCAGCAGTTTACCAGGGGAAGGTTCACCCCTCCACTTT
CASSLPGEGSPLHF
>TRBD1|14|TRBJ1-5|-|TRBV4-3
TGCGCCAGCAGCCAAATACAGGGGAGGCAGCCCCAGCATTTT
CASSQIQGRQPQHF
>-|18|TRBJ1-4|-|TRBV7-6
TGTGCCAGCAGCTTAGTCCCCGTTTATCAGGACAGAGATGAAAAACTGTTTTTT
CASSLVPVYQDRDEKLFF
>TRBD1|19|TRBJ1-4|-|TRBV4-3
TGCGCCAGCAGCCGGAGAAACCCGGGACAGGGGGCAACTAATGAAAAACTGTTTTTT
CASSRRNPGQGATNEKLFF
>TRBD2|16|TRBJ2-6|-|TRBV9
TGTGCCAGCAGCCTTATTGGGGGGGCTGGGGCCAACGTCCTGACTTTC
CASSLIGGAGANVLTF
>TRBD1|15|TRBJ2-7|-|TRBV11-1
TGTGCCAGCAGCATTGACAGGGCTAATTCGGGCGAGCAGTACTTC
CASSIDRANSGEQYF
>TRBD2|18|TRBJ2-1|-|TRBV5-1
TGCGCCAGCAGCCCCACCGGGACGGGAGCGGGGGGGCAGGGTGAGCAGTTCTTC
CASSPTGTGAGGQGEQFF
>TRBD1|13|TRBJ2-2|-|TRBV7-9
TGTGCTAGGGGGCGGCAGAACACCGGGGAGCTGTTTTTT
CARGRQNTGELFF
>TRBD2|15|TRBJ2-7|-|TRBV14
TGTGCCAGCAGCCAGGGGACTAGCGGAAATTACGAGCAGTACTTC
CASSQGTSGNYEQYF
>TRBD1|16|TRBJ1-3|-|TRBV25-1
TGTGCCAGCAGTGGTACAGGGGTCCTCTCTGGAAACACCATATATTTT
CASSGTGVLSGNTIYF
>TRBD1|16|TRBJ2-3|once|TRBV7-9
TGTGCCAGCAGCCCCGGGACAGGGTCCCTTTTGGATACGCAGTATTTT
CASSPGTGSLLDTQYF
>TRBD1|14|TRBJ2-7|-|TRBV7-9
TGTGCCAGCAGCCAACAGGGGGTGGGATACGAGCAGTACTTC
CASSQQGVGYEQYF
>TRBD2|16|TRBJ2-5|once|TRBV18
TGTGCCAGCTCACCACTTAGCGGGGCTAACCAAGAGACCCAGTACTTC
CASSPLSGANQETQYF
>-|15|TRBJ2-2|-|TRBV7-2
TGTGCCACCCGGGCTCTGGGGGCCGACACCGGGGAGCTGTTTTTT
CATRALGADTGELFF
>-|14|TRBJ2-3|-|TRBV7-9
TGTGCCAGCAGCTTAGCGACTTCCACAGATACGCAGTATTTT
CASSLATSTDTQYF
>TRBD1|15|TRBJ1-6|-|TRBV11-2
TGTGCCAGCAGCTTAGATCGGACAGGGAATTCACCCCTCCACTTT
CASSLDRTGNSPLHF
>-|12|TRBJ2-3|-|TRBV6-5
TGTGCCAGCAATTCAGGGGCAGATACGCAGTATTTT
CASNSGADTQYF
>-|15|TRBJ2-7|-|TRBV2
TGTGCCAGCACCCGCAGTCGGGGACTGTACTACGAGCAGTACTTC
CASTRSRGLYYEQYF
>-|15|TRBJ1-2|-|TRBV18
TGTGCCAGCTCACCACCGTGGGGGGTTAACTATGGCTACACCTTC
CASSPPWGVNYGYTF
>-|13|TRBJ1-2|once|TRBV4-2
TGTGCCAGCAGCCCCTTTCCTAACTATGGCTACACCTTC
CASSPFPNYGYTF
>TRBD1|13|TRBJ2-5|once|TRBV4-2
TGTGCCAGCAGCCCAGGGGGTCGGGAGACCCAGTACTTC
CASSPGGRETQYF
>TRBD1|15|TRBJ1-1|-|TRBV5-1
TGCGCCAGCAGCAACGGACAGGGGATGAACACTGAAGCTTTCTTT
CASSNGQGMNTEAFF
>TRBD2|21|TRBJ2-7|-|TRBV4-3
TGCGCCAGCAGCACGCTTCGGGTGCCGGGACTAGCGGGAGGAGTGGAATACGAGCAGTACTTC
CASSTLRVPGLAGGVEYEQYF
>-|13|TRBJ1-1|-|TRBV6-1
TGTGCCAGCAGTGAAAAACAGAACACTGAAGCTTTCTTT
CASSEKQNTEAFF
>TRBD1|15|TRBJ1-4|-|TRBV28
TGTGCCAGCAGTTCACCAGGGGGAACTAATGAAAAACTGTTTTTT
CASSSPGGTNEKLFF
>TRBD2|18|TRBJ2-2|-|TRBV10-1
TGCGCCAGCAGTGAGGTGGCTAGCGGGGGCCTGAACACCGGGGAGCTGTTTTTT
CASSEVASGGLNTGELFF
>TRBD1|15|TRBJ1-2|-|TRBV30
TGTGCCTGGAGTGTACAAGGGGGCTTCTTTGGAGGCTACACCTTC
CAWSVQGGFFGGYTF
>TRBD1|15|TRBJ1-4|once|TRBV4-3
TGCGCCAGCAGCCAGGAGGGACAGGGAGGGGAAAAACTGTTTTTT
CASSQEGQGGEKLFF